This TCR beta chain was observed in a study of PD-L1 blockade in urothelial cancer. Overall study results and limits: Clonality of blood TCR below the median before treatment predicted better survival.

This table comes from immunoSEQ multiplex PCR, and its TCRdb copy is limited to in-frame clones, with some not included. The sample yields some 35,000 clones, roughly 90% seen once. This CDR3 is built from 15 residues. V was clipped by 4 bases and J by 3 bases; unmatched bases: 8. CDR1 SGDLS and CDR2 YYNGEE come from the germline V gene. As concerns this clone: Its antigen is currently unknown.

This clonotype was sampled from a man aged 65-85 years with urothelial cancer. This chain joins TRBV9 and TRBJ2-3, with TRBD1 identical over 7 bases. The input for sequencing was PBMCs, taken around atezolizumab (anti-PD-L1) treatment. DNA of the CDR3: TGTGCCAGCAGCCTTGGGGCAGGGGGTACAGATACGCAGTATTTT. It encodes CASSLGAGGTDTQYF.